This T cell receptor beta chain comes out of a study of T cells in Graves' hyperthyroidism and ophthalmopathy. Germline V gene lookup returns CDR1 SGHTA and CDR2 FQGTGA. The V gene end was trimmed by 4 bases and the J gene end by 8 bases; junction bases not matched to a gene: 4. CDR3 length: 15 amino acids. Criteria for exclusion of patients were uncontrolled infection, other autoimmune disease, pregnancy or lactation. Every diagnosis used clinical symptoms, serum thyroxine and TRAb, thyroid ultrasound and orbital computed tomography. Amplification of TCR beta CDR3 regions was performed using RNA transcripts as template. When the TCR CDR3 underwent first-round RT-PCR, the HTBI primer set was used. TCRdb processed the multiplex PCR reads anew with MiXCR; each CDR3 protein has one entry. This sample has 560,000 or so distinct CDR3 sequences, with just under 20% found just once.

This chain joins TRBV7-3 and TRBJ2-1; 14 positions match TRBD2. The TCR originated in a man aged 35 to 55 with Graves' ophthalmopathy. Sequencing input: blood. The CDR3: CASSSGTSGSDEQFF. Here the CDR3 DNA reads TGTGCCAGCAGCTCAGGGACTAGCGGGAGCGATGAGCAGTTCTTC.